These 31 T cell receptor beta chains were sequenced from one sample in a study of regulatory T cells in long-lasting Graves disease. Construction of the TCR beta libraries employed iRepertoire HTBI primers in conjunction with Arm-PCR of CDR3 regions. TCRdb reanalysed the multiplex PCR reads using MiXCR and keeps one entry per CDR3 protein. The table includes around 480,000 distinct CDR3 sequences, about 15% detected once. Documented time point: newly diagnosed GD, antithyroid drugs for less than 3 months. PBMC-extracted RNA yielded the TCR library. The same specimen was also included in a second study, on T cells in Graves' hyperthyroidism and ophthalmopathy.

The sample in question was peripheral blood mononuclear cells (PBMCs), obtained at new diagnosis, from a patient treated with antithyroid drugs. The receptors shown here come from a woman aged 35 to 60 with Graves disease.

Remarks on this clonotype: A much larger clone lies one base from this, so it may be a read error. The chain links TRBV9 to TRBJ2-2; perhaps TRBD1 as D (5 bases). The CDR3 extends over 15 amino acids. Trimming cost V 6 bases and J 8 bases, with 20 bases left between them. The germline CDR1 and CDR2 sequences are SGDLS and YYNGEE. The CDR3 DNA is TGTGCCAGCACCTACACCGCACAGGCTCCGGGGGAGCTGTTTTTT. As protein: CASTYTAQAPGELFF.

This clonotype has a handful of counts. V and J are TRBV7-9 and TRBJ2-7; no clear D. The CDR3 is 11 amino acids. CDR1 is SEHNR and CDR2 is FQNEAQ in the germline V gene (reference sequence). V lost 1 base and J 6 bases, leaving 4 bases between the germline ends. The CDR3 DNA follows: TGTGCCAGCAGCTTAGTTGTCGAGCAGTACTTC. Protein sequence: CASSLVVEQYF.

The V call is TRBV6-1, the J call TRBJ2-1; 8 bases align to TRBD1. The J segment lost 4 bases and the V segment lost 6 bases, leaving 11 bases of the junction unmatched. Germline CDR1 reads MNHNS; CDR2 reads SASEGT. This CDR3 is built from 16 residues. The CDR3 DNA follows: TGTGCCAGCAGGGTACCTGGACAGGGTACTTACAATGAGCAGTTCTTC. It specifies CASRVPGQGTYNEQFF.

V gene TRBV7-9 combines with J gene TRBJ1-2, with a weak D call TRBD1 (6 bases). CDR1 and CDR2 from the germline V gene are SEHNR and FQNEAQ (reference sequence). The CDR3 contains 14 residues. Trimming stripped 5 bases from V and 0 bases from J, with 10 bases between. CDR3 amino acids: CASSRGTSNYGYTF. The CDR3 nucleotides read TGTGCCAGCAGCCGTGGGACATCTAACTATGGCTACACCTTC.

This rearrangement joins TRBV12-3 or TRBV12-4 to TRBJ2-2; 12 positions agree with TRBD1. The junction had 9 bases not matched to a gene; V was cut back by 4 bases and J by 15 bases. This CDR3 comprises 14 residues. CDR3 in DNA: TGTGCCAGCAGTTCCAGGGACAGGGGGCTATTGTTGTTTTTT. Residues: CASSSRDRGLLLFF.

This clonotype was observed a handful of times. The gene calls are TRBV10-3 and TRBJ1-6; possibly TRBD1 for D (6 bases). Trimming left V 11 bases short and J 8 bases short, with 16 bases between. The CDR3 has 13 amino acids. Germline lookup yields CDR1 ENHRY and CDR2 SYGVKD. The CDR3 reads CAHGGQHDSPLHF. CDR3 DNA sequence: TGTGCCCACGGGGGGCAGCACGATTCACCCCTCCACTTT.

In this sample, this clonotype turned up a few times. The V and J genes are TRBV10-2 and TRBJ1-2; the D is unclear. V gave up 6 bases and J gave up 4 bases, with 15 bases separating them. The CDR3 covers 14 residues. Germline lookup yields CDR1 WSHSY and CDR2 SAAADI. The CDR3 here is CASSTGSRGYGYTF. Here the CDR3 DNA reads TGCGCCAGCAGCACCGGTAGTCGGGGCTATGGCTACACCTTC.

This clonotype has more than one count but fewer than ten. The V call is TRBV19, the J call TRBJ2-1, with D possibly being TRBD2 (6 bases). From germline, CDR1 is LNHDA and CDR2 SQIVND (reference sequence). V lost 4 bases and J 8 bases, leaving 15 bases between the germline ends. This CDR3 region has 14 residues. In DNA, the CDR3 is TGTGCCAGTAGTACGGGACTTAGATTATATGAGCAGTTCTTC. Amino acids: CASSTGLRLYEQFF. The whole variable domain, remainder taken from reference TRBV19 and TRBJ2-1, is DGGITQSPKYLFRKEGQNVTLSCEQNLNHDAMYWYRQDPGQGLRLIYYSQIVNDFQKGDIAEGYSVSREKKESFPLTVTSAQKNPTAFYLCASSTGLRLYEQFFGPGTRLTVL.

This clonotype was detected ten times or more. The V and J genes are TRBV3-1 and TRBJ1-4; unclear D gene. This CDR3 contains 12 residues. The germline V gene has CDR1 LGHDT and CDR2 YNNKEL (reference sequence). The CDR3, as DNA: TGTGCAGTCAGGAGCCCGGGGGAAAAACTGTTTTTT. Translated: CAVRSPGEKLFF.

This clonotype appeared many times. This chain links TRBV4-1 with TRBJ1-1, with 7 bases aligning to TRBD1. Per germline, CDR1 MGHRA and CDR2 YSYEKL. CDR3 length: 16 residues. Trimming cost V 3 bases and J 11 bases; bases outside gene matches: 18. DNA for the CDR3: TGCGCCAGCAGCCAGGAGGACAGGATTCCTCTCAAAAGTGCTTTCTTT. This sequence encodes CASSQEDRIPLKSAFF.

This sequence joins TRBV4-2 and TRBJ1-5; 7 nucleotides match TRBD1. V lost 4 bases, J lost 7 bases, and 7 bases stayed unmatched. This CDR3 region has 14 residues. The V gene's germline CDR1 is LGHNA and CDR2 YNFKEQ. CDR3 protein: CASSPNRGGQPQHF. The CDR3 bases are TGTGCCAGCAGCCCTAACAGGGGAGGGCAGCCCCAGCATTTT.

This clonotype occurred many times. The rearrangement links TRBV27 to TRBJ1-4; 7 bases align to TRBD1. The CDR3 length is 12 residues. CDR1 is MNHEY and CDR2 is SMNVEV in the germline V gene (reference sequence). J gave up 8 bases and V 8 bases, and 5 bases lay outside the gene matches. CDR3 residues: CASLRDSEKLFF. The DNA for the CDR3 is TGTGCCAGCCTAAGGGACAGCGAAAAACTGTTTTTT. Supplemented by reference TRBV27 and TRBJ1-4, the full variable domain reads EAQVTQNPRYLITVTGKKLTVTCSQNMNHEYMSWYRQDPGLGLRQIYYSMNVEVTDKGDVPEGYKVSRKEKRNFPLILESPSPNQTSLYFCASLRDSEKLFFGSGTQLSVL.

This chain joins TRBV4-1 and TRBJ1-1; a possible D gene is TRBD1 (5 bases). The CDR3 contains 15 residues. V lost 2 bases and J 3 bases, leaving 13 bases between the germline ends. From germline, CDR1 is MGHRA and CDR2 YSYEKL. The CDR3 nucleotides are TGCGCCAGCAGCCAACTGTTCCTAGGGGACACTGAAGCTTTCTTT. It yields the protein CASSQLFLGDTEAFF.

This clonotype was found many times. The rearrangement uses TRBV5-1 and TRBJ1-2; no reliable D call. CDR1 SGHRS and CDR2 YFSETQ come from the germline V gene. The CDR3 extends over 13 amino acids. Trimming shortened V by 0 bases and J by 4 bases, and 7 bases separated the two germline ends. The DNA for the CDR3 is TGCGCCAGCAGCTTGGCGGACTTCTATGGCTACACCTTC. Translated, it gives CASSLADFYGYTF.

The table lists this clonotype with a few counts. V is TRBV7-9 and J is TRBJ2-2; D is ambiguous. The CDR3 spans 14 residues. Per germline, CDR1 SEHNR and CDR2 FQNEAQ (reference sequence). With 3 bases removed from V and 1 base from J, the gap between germline ends came to 6 bases. The CDR3, as DNA: TGTGCCAGCAGCTTCTTGGGGAACACCGGGGAGCTGTTTTTT. Residues: CASSFLGNTGELFF.

The rearrangement joins TRBV19 to TRBJ2-1; no clear D gene. Trimming took off 7 bases at V and 6 bases at J, with 13 bases between the two ends. Per the germline V gene, CDR1 is LNHDA and CDR2 is SQIVND (reference sequence). CDR3 size: 13 residues. CDR3 DNA sequence: TGTGCCAGTAAAGGCATACAGAGCAATGAGCAGTTCTTC. It is translated as CASKGIQSNEQFF.

This clonotype was seen at least ten times. This chain uses TRBV2 with TRBJ2-7, with TRBD2 identical over 7 bases. V gave up 5 bases and J gave up 4 bases; unmatched junction bases: 5. The CDR3 is 13 residues long. Germline V gives CDR1 SNHLY, CDR2 FYNNEI. CDR3 in DNA: TGTGCCAGCAGTAAAAGCGGGGATTACGAGCAGTACTTC. As protein: CASSKSGDYEQYF. Full variable domain (remainder filled in from reference TRBV2 and TRBJ2-7): EPEVTQTPSHQVTQMGQEVILRCVPISNHLYFYWYRQILGQKVEFLVSFYNNEISEKSEIFDDQFSVERPDGSNFTLKIRSTKLEDSAMYFCASSKSGDYEQYFGPGTRLTVT.

This clonotype was recorded at least ten times. The chain has TRBV11-2 and TRBJ1-2; D call uncertain. The CDR3 has 13 amino acids. V gave up 3 bases and J gave up 7 bases, with 12 bases separating them. Germline V lookup: CDR1 SGHAT, CDR2 FQNNGV. The CDR3 loop reads CASSLGPRVGYTF. In DNA, the CDR3 is TGTGCCAGCAGCTTGGGCCCTCGGGTTGGCTACACCTTC.

This clonotype was counted ten times or more. CDR3 region: CAWSARALTAYNSPLHF. The CDR3 region has the DNA TGTGCCTGGAGTGCACGGGCCCTCACGGCGTATAATTCACCCCTCCACTTT. The chain links TRBV30 to TRBJ1-6; D is undetermined. V gave up 1 base and J gave up 4 bases, with 17 bases separating them. The CDR3 is made up of 17 amino acids. Per the germline V gene, CDR1 is GTSNPN and CDR2 is SVGIG (reference sequence).

The chain links TRBV24-1 to TRBJ2-2, with D perhaps being TRBD1 or TRBD2 (6 bases each). The germline V gene encodes CDR1 KGHDR and CDR2 SFDVKD. The CDR3 is made up of 16 amino acids. Trimming shortened V by 9 bases and J by 0 bases, and 16 bases separated the two germline ends. The CDR3, as DNA: TGTGCCACCGGGGGTTGGGGGGCCGCGAACACCGGGGAGCTGTTTTTT. It yields the protein CATGGWGAANTGELFF.

A note on this clonotype: A much larger clone sits a single nucleotide away, making a read error possible. The chain joins TRBV12-3 or TRBV12-4 to TRBJ2-3; 7 bases fit TRBD1. CDR3 length: 14 residues. In DNA form, the CDR3 reads TGTGCCAGCAGCAGGGGACAGCCTGGTGGGACCCGGTACTTC. The encoded protein is CASSRGQPGGTRYF.

CDR3 amino acids: CATSRERGQIPLHF. CDR3 bases: TGTGCCACCAGCAGAGAACGGGGGCAAATACCCCTCCACTTT. V gene TRBV15 combines with J gene TRBJ1-6; D might be TRBD1 (6 bases). The CDR3 extends over 14 amino acids. Trimming took off 0 bases at V and 12 bases at J, with 12 bases between the two ends. CDR1 is LNHNV, CDR2 YYDKDF, per germline (reference sequence).

This rearrangement joins TRBV13 to TRBJ2-7, with 7 bases fitting TRBD2. The junction had 23 bases not matched to a gene; V was cut back by 5 bases and J by 7 bases. CDR3 length: 18 residues. Looked up from germline, CDR1 is PRHDT and CDR2 is FYEKMQ (reference sequence). CDR3 coding DNA: TGTGCCAGCAGCGTGTCTAGCGGACCATTACCCCCCTCTCGGGAGCAGTACTTC. Its translation: CASSVSSGPLPPSREQYF.

This sequence joins TRBV20-1 and TRBJ2-7, with D possibly called TRBD1 or TRBD2 (5 bases each). Trimming shortened V by 4 bases and J by 5 bases, and 15 bases separated the two germline ends. This CDR3 has 13 residues. The germline V gene has CDR1 DFQATT and CDR2 SNEGSKA (reference sequence). The CDR3 is CSANRDGGNEQYF. The CDR3 DNA follows: TGCAGTGCTAACCGGGACGGAGGTAACGAGCAGTACTTC.

This clonotype was seen at least ten times. The chain has TRBV7-9 and TRBJ2-1, with TRBD1 identical over 7 bases. CDR1 and CDR2 (germline): SEHNR, FQNEAQ (reference sequence). CDR3 length equals 14 residues. Unmatched junction bases numbered 8, after V lost 5 bases and J lost 7 bases. CDR3 coding DNA: TGTGCCAGCAGCCGATACGACAGGGTTAATGAGCAGTTCTTC. Translating it yields CASSRYDRVNEQFF. Complete variable domain (other parts from reference TRBV7-9 and TRBJ2-1): DTGVSQNPRHKITKRGQNVTFRCDPISEHNRLYWYRQTLGQGPEFLTYFQNEAQLEKSRLLSDRFSAERPKGSFSTLEIQRTEQGDSAMYLCASSRYDRVNEQFFGPGTRLTVL.

A few counts support this clonotype. J is TRBJ1-2 and V is TRBV6-1; D remains unclear. CDR1 is MNHNS, CDR2 SASEGT, per germline. V was pared by 5 bases and J by 2 bases, with 12 bases between. This CDR3 is built from 14 residues. The CDR3: CASSTNDLNYGYTF. DNA for the CDR3: TGTGCCAGCAGTACGAACGACCTGAACTATGGCTACACCTTC.

This clonotype was counted at least ten times. V usage is TRBV12-5 and J usage is TRBJ1-3; no clear D. V was cut by 4 bases and J by 4 bases, with 17 bases left in between. Germline V CDR1 and CDR2: LGHNT, FRNRAP. The CDR3 has 16 residues. The DNA for the CDR3 is TGTGCTAGTGGTTGGGCCCGGTCACCTTCGGGAAACACCATATATTTT. It specifies CASGWARSPSGNTIYF.

This clonotype came up a few times. The chain uses TRBV4-1 and TRBJ2-3; a possible D gene is TRBD2 (5 bases). CDR1 and CDR2 (germline): MGHRA, YSYEKL. The CDR3 extends over 17 amino acids. V was pared by 3 bases and J by 3 bases, with 19 bases between. The CDR3 DNA reads TGCGCCAGCAGCCAGCTACCCGCCGGGGTGGTAACAGATACGCAGTATTTT. It yields the protein CASSQLPAGVVTDTQYF.

This clonotype was recorded many times. This sequence joins TRBV7-8 and TRBJ2-7, with a possible D match to TRBD2 (5 bases). Germline V gene data show CDR1 as SGHVS and CDR2 as FQNEAQ. The CDR3 consists of 14 residues. The V end lost 5 bases, the J end lost 1 base, and 12 bases lay between the germline ends. The CDR3 here is CASSGGRISYEQYF. The CDR3 nucleotides read TGTGCCAGCAGCGGCGGGCGGATATCCTACGAGCAGTACTTC.

This clonotype was seen at least ten times. This chain joins TRBV7-9 and TRBJ2-7; perhaps TRBD2 as D (5 bases). Trimming stripped 1 base from V and 5 bases from J, with 12 bases between. In germline, CDR1 is SEHNR, CDR2 FQNEAQ (reference sequence). The CDR3 runs to 14 residues. In DNA form, the CDR3 reads TGTGCCAGCAGCTTAGAAACCCCGCGGGACGAGCAGTACTTC. The encoded protein is CASSLETPRDEQYF.

This clonotype was picked up many times. The chain employs TRBV19 and TRBJ1-2; tentatively, D is TRBD1 (5 bases). The CDR3 length is 14 residues. The V gene lost 8 bases and the J gene lost 0 bases, with 13 bases spanning the gap. Germline loops: CDR1 LNHDA, CDR2 SQIVND (reference sequence). The CDR3 DNA follows: TGTGCCAGTGCCCGACAGACTGCTAACTATGGCTACACCTTC. Protein sequence: CASARQTANYGYTF.